The next 6 T cell receptor beta chains were all read from a single sample in a study of T cells in Graves' hyperthyroidism and ophthalmopathy (dated by TCRdb to 2018 to 2020). The library relied on multiplex PCR. Data came from an Illumina HiSeq 2000. Amplification of TCR beta CDR3 regions was carried out from RNA transcripts. A first-round RT-PCR of the TCR CDR3 used the HTBI primer set with the Qiagen OneStep RT-PCR kit. Through fastp at Q25 and MiXCR, TCRdb rebuilt clones from the public reads, retaining in-frame beta chains. Identical CDR3 protein sequences are pooled into one entry, listed with their most common genes and DNA. The sample table records 500,000 to 550,000 distinct CDR3 sequences; 15% to 20% of these occur just once. The ten largest clones take up roughly 50% of the sample. The sample comprised blood. The receptors derive from a man aged 35 to 55 with Graves' ophthalmopathy.

Concerning this clonotype itself: Germline is not matched at one junction end, which may reflect a read error. The gene calls are TRBV12-3 or TRBV12-4 and TRBJ1-2, with D unresolved. The CDR3 contains 13 residues. The CDR3 DNA is TGTACCAGCACCCTCACGAGAAACTATGGCTACACCTTC. The encoded protein is CTSTLTRNYGYTF.

The chain joins TRBV5-1 to TRBJ2-2; TRBD2 agrees at 9 bases. The V and J ends lost 4 bases and 2 bases, in that order; junction bases with no gene match: 15. The germline CDR1 and CDR2 sequences are SGHRS and YFSETQ. The CDR3 has 19 residues. The CDR3 reads CASSLLPSGRLINTGELFF. For the CDR3, the DNA is TGCGCCAGCAGCCTATTACCGAGCGGGAGGCTGATCAACACCGGGGAGCTGTTTTTT. Full variable domain (rest looked up from reference TRBV5-1 and TRBJ2-2): KAGVTQTPRYLIKTRGQQVTLSCSPISGHRSVSWYQQTPGQGLQFLFEYFSETQRNKGNFPGRFSGRQFSNSRSEMNVSTLELGDSALYLCASSLLPSGRLINTGELFFGEGSRLTVL.

This rearrangement joins TRBV3-1 to TRBJ2-5; 10 positions match TRBD2. This CDR3 spans 17 amino acids. J was trimmed by 1 base and V by 0 bases; bases with no gene match: 5. CDR1 and CDR2 from the germline V gene are LGHDT and YNNKEL (reference sequence). The CDR3 coding sequence is TGTGCCAGCAGCCAAGAGAGGCTAGCGGGAGCCCAAGAGACCCAGTACTTC. This sequence encodes CASSQERLAGAQETQYF.

In this sample, this clonotype turned up many times. This rearrangement joins TRBV7-2 to TRBJ2-1; D remains ambiguous. Trimming stripped 3 bases from V and 0 bases from J, with 9 bases between. There are 15 residues in the CDR3. Germline V gene data show CDR1 as SGHTA and CDR2 as FQGNSA. DNA for the CDR3: TGTGCCAGCAGCTTTGCGTCGGGCTCCTACAATGAGCAGTTCTTC. The encoded protein is CASSFASGSYNEQFF.

This clonotype has ten or more counts. This rearrangement joins TRBV3-1 to TRBJ1-1; weak D call: TRBD1 (5 bases). CDR1 is LGHDT and CDR2 is YNNKEL in the germline V gene (reference sequence). The ends were cut back, 0 bases at V and 11 bases at J, with 10 bases in the middle. The CDR3 spans 12 residues. CDR3 protein: CASSQDGARAFF. DNA for the CDR3: TGTGCCAGCAGCCAAGACGGGGCGCGCGCTTTCTTT.

This clonotype was detected many times. The CDR3 sequence: CASSTRGMNTEAFF. CDR3 DNA sequence: TGTGCCAGCAGCACTAGGGGAATGAACACTGAAGCTTTCTTT. The chain links TRBV5-5 to TRBJ1-1; D is possibly TRBD1 (5 bases). The V end lost 4 bases, the J end lost 0 bases, and 10 bases lay between the germline ends. Germline lookup yields CDR1 SGHKS and CDR2 YYEKEE (reference sequence). The CDR3 is 14 amino acids. Looking up the rest from reference TRBV5-5 and TRBJ1-1 gives the full variable domain: DAGVTQSPTHLIKTRGQQVTLRCSPISGHKSVSWYQQVLGQGPQFIFQYYEKEERGRGNFPDRFSARQFPNYSSELNVNALLLGDSALYLCASSTRGMNTEAFFGQGTRLTVV.